This T cell receptor (beta chain) was identified in a study of vaccination and CD4 T cells after COVID-19. As concerns this clonotype: Antigen unknown.

V was clipped by 3 bases and J by 8 bases; unmatched bases: 9. The germline CDR1 and CDR2 sequences are SGHVS and FNYEAQ. The CDR3 sequence is 16 residues long. Oncomine TCR Beta short-read sequencing was applied to DNA from cultured CD4+ T cells. Genomic DNA was isolated from cultured CD4+ T cells. TCRdb independently ran MiXCR on the PCR reads; one entry per CDR3 protein. The sample holds 3,000 to 3,500 distinct CDR3 sequences, 30% to 45% seen once. Regarding treatment: approximately 9-day PBMC culture with coronavirus spike peptide pools or control peptides (ViraFEST assay). Sample: CD4+ T cells from blood, cultured in vitro. The sequence was obtained from a human donor who had recovered from COVID-19. V and J are TRBV7-6 and TRBJ2-1, with TRBD2 matching over 11 bases. CDR3 DNA: TGTGCCAGCAGCTTTAGCGGGGGGGGCCGTGGGGATGAGCAGTTCTTC. Translating gives CASSFSGGGRGDEQFF.